This T cell receptor beta chain was sequenced in a study of response to subunit inactivated influenza vaccine. Study-wide findings and caveats: Few additional T cells are recruited per seasonal influenza vaccination, authors suggested.

With respect to this clonotype: The antigen remains undetermined.

One entry per CDR3 protein results from TCRdb running MiXCR on the RT-PCR reads. The sample lists a few hundred thousand distinct CDR3 sequences, 6% to 9% seen once, with 10% to 15% in the top ten. The clonotype was recovered from a man between 50 and 69 years old who received an inactivated influenza vaccine. The specimen was PBMCs from blood, collected around 25 months after vaccination.

The chain's CDR3 is CASSLGLRDYNEQFF. Here the CDR3 DNA reads TGCGCCAGCAGCTTGGGCTTGCGTGACTACAATGAGCAGTTCTTC. The chain recombines TRBV5-1 with TRBJ2-1; D call uncertain. The CDR3 contains 15 residues. CDR1 is SGHRS and CDR2 is YFSETQ in the germline V gene. Between the trimmed V and J ends, which lost 0 bases and 3 bases, there was a span of 10 bases.